One T cell receptor beta chain is described in this entry. Its cognate antigen is unknown. The data originate from a study of T cell responses to AZD1222 COVID-19 vaccine. Whole-study results and caveats: Spike-specific TCR breadth and depth grew following two AZD1222 doses.

Germline CDR1 MGHRA, CDR2 YSYEKL. The CDR3 consists of 15 residues. V lost 3 bases and J 5 bases, leaving 16 bases between the germline ends. Data came from immunoSEQ multiplex PCR; TCRdb stores just in-frame clones and leaves some out. Of approximately 140,000 clones listed, less than 95% are singletons. This sequence joins TRBV4-1 and TRBJ1-2; TRBD1 is a possible D gene (6 bases). This specimen was peripheral blood, taken on day 0 of AZD1222 vaccination. The sequence was collected from an adult in good health. The CDR3 DNA is TGCGCCAGCAGCCATCGCGGGGGGGCTGGGTATGGCTACACCTTC. As protein: CASSHRGGAGYGYTF.